This T cell receptor beta chain was recovered during a study of blood T cell repertoires in COVID-19. Study-wide context: T cells, B-cell-depleted T cells, or PBMCs supplied cDNA or gDNA.

Losses at the gene ends were 7 bases for V and 1 base for J; bases not matched to a gene: 12. The CDR3 consists of 17 residues. The germline V gene has CDR1 MDHEN and CDR2 SYDVKM. In the original workflow: The assay estimated nucleated cells by amplifying reference gene primers. Libraries were prepared by immunoSEQ multiplex PCR; TCRdb keeps only in-frame clonotypes and omits some of them. Clone size and the V and J calls come from that table; the DNA yielded D and trimming. The table includes fewer than 250,000 clones, 70% to 80% detected once. The receptor was isolated from a woman aged 45-60 years with acute or convalescent COVID-19. The V call is TRBV28, the J call TRBJ2-4; 8 nucleotides match TRBD1. The sample taken for sequencing was peripheral blood. CDR3 sequence reads: CASTTWTGQGAKNIQYF. In DNA, the CDR3 is TGTGCCAGCACCACGTGGACAGGGCAAGGGGCCAAAAACATTCAGTACTTC.